The rows below give T cell receptor beta chains drawn from one sample of a study of graft-versus-host responses after intestinal transplantation. Data came from immunoSEQ multiplex PCR; TCRdb stores just in-frame clones and leaves some out. The sample carries just under 85,000 clones, approximately 90% recorded once. No cognate antigen is known for these TCRs. This material consisted of unstimulated CD8+ T cells sorted from spleen or lymph node cells, taken before transplant. The receptors originated from a human donor who was the organ donor for an intestinal transplant. CDR3s include the opening cysteine and the closing phenylalanine or tryptophan. The D gene is left open where the match is weak. Size values are once, few and many counts, or a class for expanded clones, and some rows have none.

clone_size: -; d_call: -; v_call: TRBV7-8; j_call: TRBJ2-1; cdr3_aa: CASSLERGNNEQFF; cdr3_nt: TGTGCCAGCAGCTTAGAACGGGGCAACAATGAGCAGTTCTTC
clone_size: -; d_call: TRBD2; v_call: TRBV4-1; j_call: TRBJ2-2; cdr3_aa: CASSLVRGGSTGELFF; cdr3_nt: TGCGCCAGCAGCCTAGTGCGGGGGGGTAGCACCGGGGAGCTGTTTTTT
clone_size: -; d_call: -; v_call: TRBV9; j_call: TRBJ1-1; cdr3_aa: CASSVGRGNLNTEAFF; cdr3_nt: TGTGCCAGCAGCGTAGGGAGAGGGAACCTTAACACTGAAGCTTTCTTT
clone_size: once; d_call: -; v_call: TRBV25-1; j_call: TRBJ2-4; cdr3_aa: CASSELGGDIQYF; cdr3_nt: TGTGCCAGCAGTGAATTAGGGGGTGACATTCAGTACTTC
clone_size: once; d_call: -; v_call: TRBV4-1; j_call: TRBJ1-1; cdr3_aa: CASSQDPPVGNTEAFF; cdr3_nt: TGCGCCAGCAGCCAAGATCCCCCGGTGGGGAACACTGAAGCTTTCTTT
clone_size: -; d_call: -; v_call: TRBV28; j_call: TRBJ2-2; cdr3_aa: CASSFGHTTAGELFF; cdr3_nt: TGTGCCAGCAGTTTTGGCCATACGACGGCCGGGGAGCTGTTTTTT
clone_size: -; d_call: -; v_call: TRBV9; j_call: TRBJ2-5; cdr3_aa: CAGSVLPGQETQYF; cdr3_nt: TGTGCCGGCAGCGTATTGCCGGGCCAAGAGACCCAGTACTTC
clone_size: -; d_call: TRBD1; v_call: TRBV2; j_call: TRBJ2-7; cdr3_aa: CASSVLRRGGASYEQYF; cdr3_nt: TGTGCCAGCAGTGTCTTGCGGAGAGGGGGCGCCTCCTACGAGCAGTACTTC
clone_size: -; d_call: -; v_call: TRBV27; j_call: TRBJ2-7; cdr3_aa: CASSLYPGSPSYEQYF; cdr3_nt: TGTGCCAGCAGTTTATATCCGGGGTCCCCTTCCTACGAGCAGTACTTC
clone_size: -; d_call: TRBD1; v_call: TRBV10-3; j_call: TRBJ1-6; cdr3_aa: CAINEGQQDSPLHF; cdr3_nt: TGTGCCATCAACGAGGGACAGCAAGATTCACCCCTCCACTTT
clone_size: -; d_call: TRBD1; v_call: TRBV5-1; j_call: TRBJ1-4; cdr3_aa: CASSLSGTGYEKLFF; cdr3_nt: TGCGCCAGCAGTCTCTCCGGGACAGGGTATGAAAAACTGTTTTTT
clone_size: -; d_call: -; v_call: TRBV11-2; j_call: TRBJ1-2; cdr3_aa: CASSLLDKYCF; cdr3_nt: TGTGCCAGCAGCTTACTTGACAAGTACTGCTTC
clone_size: -; d_call: TRBD2; v_call: TRBV5-6; j_call: TRBJ2-2; cdr3_aa: CASSLASGPEKGPGELFF; cdr3_nt: TGTGCCAGCAGCTTGGCTAGCGGCCCAGAAAAGGGGCCCGGGGAGCTGTTTTTT
clone_size: -; d_call: TRBD1; v_call: TRBV4-1; j_call: TRBJ2-7; cdr3_aa: CASSSLQGQAYYEQYF; cdr3_nt: TGCGCCAGCAGCTCTCTCCAGGGACAGGCCTACTACGAGCAGTACTTC
clone_size: -; d_call: -; v_call: TRBV2; j_call: TRBJ2-7; cdr3_aa: CASSEASNYYEQYF; cdr3_nt: TGTGCCAGCAGTGAGGCTAGCAACTACTACGAGCAGTACTTC
clone_size: -; d_call: -; v_call: TRBV27; j_call: TRBJ2-3; cdr3_aa: CASIWGDTQYF; cdr3_nt: TGTGCCAGCATCTGGGGGGATACGCAGTATTTT
clone_size: -; d_call: -; v_call: TRBV7-9; j_call: TRBJ2-7; cdr3_aa: CASSFPGTPTYEQYF; cdr3_nt: TGTGCCAGCAGCTTCCCCGGGACGCCAACCTACGAGCAGTACTTC
clone_size: -; d_call: TRBD2; v_call: TRBV2; j_call: TRBJ2-3; cdr3_aa: CASAGLAGADTQYF; cdr3_nt: TGTGCCAGCGCCGGACTAGCGGGGGCAGATACGCAGTATTTT
clone_size: -; d_call: -; v_call: TRBV29-1; j_call: TRBJ1-1; cdr3_aa: CSERAGGGTEAFF; cdr3_nt: TGCAGCGAGAGGGCCGGGGGGGGCACTGAAGCTTTCTTT
clone_size: -; d_call: -; v_call: TRBV6-5; j_call: TRBJ2-1; cdr3_aa: CASSPPQFYNEQFF; cdr3_nt: TGTGCCAGCAGCCCCCCGCAGTTCTACAATGAGCAGTTCTTC
clone_size: -; d_call: -; v_call: TRBV5-4; j_call: TRBJ1-1; cdr3_aa: CASSLIRGTEAFF; cdr3_nt: TGTGCCAGCAGCTTGATCAGGGGCACTGAAGCTTTCTTT
clone_size: -; d_call: -; v_call: TRBV12-5; j_call: TRBJ2-5; cdr3_aa: CASGLVTGQRPREDF; cdr3_nt: TGTGCTAGTGGTTTGGTTACGGGGCAGAGACCCCGGGAAGACTTC
clone_size: -; d_call: TRBD2; v_call: TRBV6-5; j_call: TRBJ2-7; cdr3_aa: CASSYPSGVTYEQYF; cdr3_nt: TGTGCCAGCAGTTACCCTAGCGGGGTAACCTACGAGCAGTACTTC
clone_size: -; d_call: -; v_call: TRBV11-2; j_call: TRBJ1-1; cdr3_aa: CASSAGLRNTEAFF; cdr3_nt: TGTGCCAGCAGCGCGGGACTGAGGAACACTGAAGCTTTCTTT